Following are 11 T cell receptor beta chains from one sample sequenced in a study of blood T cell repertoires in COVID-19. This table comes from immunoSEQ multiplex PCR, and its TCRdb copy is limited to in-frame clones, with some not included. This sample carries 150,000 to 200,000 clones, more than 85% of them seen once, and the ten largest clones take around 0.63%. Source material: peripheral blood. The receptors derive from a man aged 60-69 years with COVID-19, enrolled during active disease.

The CDR3 region is CASSRPGQGSYEQYF. As DNA, the CDR3 is TGTGCCAGCAGTAGACCGGGACAGGGGTCCTACGAGCAGTACTTC. The chain couples TRBV6-5 to TRBJ2-7; TRBD1 matches 10 bases. The CDR3 contains 15 residues. Per the germline V gene, CDR1 is MNHEY and CDR2 is SVGAGI. J gave up 1 base and V 5 bases, and 5 bases lay outside the gene matches.

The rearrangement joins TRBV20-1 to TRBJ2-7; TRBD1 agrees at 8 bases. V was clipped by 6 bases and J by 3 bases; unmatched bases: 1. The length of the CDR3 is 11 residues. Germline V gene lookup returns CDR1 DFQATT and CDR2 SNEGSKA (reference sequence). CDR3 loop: CSADRGYEQYF. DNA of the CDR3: TGCAGTGCCGACAGGGGCTACGAGCAGTACTTC.

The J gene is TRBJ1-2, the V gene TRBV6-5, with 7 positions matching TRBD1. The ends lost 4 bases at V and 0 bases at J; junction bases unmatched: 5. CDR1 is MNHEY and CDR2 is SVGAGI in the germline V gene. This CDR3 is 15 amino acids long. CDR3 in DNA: TGTGCCAGCAGTTGGGGGGACAGAACTAACTATGGCTACACCTTC. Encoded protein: CASSWGDRTNYGYTF.

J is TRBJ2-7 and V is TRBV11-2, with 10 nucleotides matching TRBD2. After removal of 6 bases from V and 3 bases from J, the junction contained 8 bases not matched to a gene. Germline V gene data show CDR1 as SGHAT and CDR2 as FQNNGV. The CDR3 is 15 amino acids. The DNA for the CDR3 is TGTGCCAGCAGACATAGCGGGAGGAGAAGCTACGAGCAGTACTTC. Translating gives CASRHSGRRSYEQYF. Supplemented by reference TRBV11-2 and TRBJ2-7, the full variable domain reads EAGVAQSPRYKIIEKRQSVAFWCNPISGHATLYWYQQILGQGPKLLIQFQNNGVVDDSQLPKDRFSAERLKGVDSTLKIQPAKLEDSAVYLCASRHSGRRSYEQYFGPGTRLTVT.

The CDR3 spells CASSRTSGREGETQYF. CDR3 DNA: TGTGCCAGCAGCCGGACTAGCGGGAGGGAAGGAGAGACCCAGTACTTC. This sequence joins TRBV11-1 and TRBJ2-5, with 15 bases that match TRBD2. The germline gives CDR1 SGHAT, CDR2 FQDESV (reference sequence). The CDR3 spans 16 residues. J lost 4 bases, V lost 5 bases, and 5 bases had no gene match.

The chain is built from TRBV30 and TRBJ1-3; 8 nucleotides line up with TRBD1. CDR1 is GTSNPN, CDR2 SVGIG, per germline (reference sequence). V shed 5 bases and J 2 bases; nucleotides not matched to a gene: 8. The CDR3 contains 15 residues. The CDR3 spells CAWQAGGAAGNTIYF. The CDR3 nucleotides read TGTGCCTGGCAAGCAGGGGGCGCTGCTGGAAACACCATATATTTT.

CDR3 loop: CASSPGTSNEQFF. The CDR3 DNA follows: TGTGCCAGCAGCCCTGGGACTAGCAATGAGCAGTTCTTC. This sequence joins TRBV7-9 and TRBJ2-1, with TRBD2 identical over 8 bases. This CDR3 comprises 13 residues. Germline V gene data show CDR1 as SEHNR and CDR2 as FQNEAQ (reference sequence). Germline trimming cut 5 bases from V and 6 bases from J; bases unmatched to any gene: 3.

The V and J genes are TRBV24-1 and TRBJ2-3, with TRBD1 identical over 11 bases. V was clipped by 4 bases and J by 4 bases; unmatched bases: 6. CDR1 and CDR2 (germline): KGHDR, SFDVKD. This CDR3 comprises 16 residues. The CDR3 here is CATSELGQGVSDTQYF. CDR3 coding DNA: TGTGCCACCAGTGAGTTGGGACAGGGGGTCTCAGATACGCAGTATTTT.

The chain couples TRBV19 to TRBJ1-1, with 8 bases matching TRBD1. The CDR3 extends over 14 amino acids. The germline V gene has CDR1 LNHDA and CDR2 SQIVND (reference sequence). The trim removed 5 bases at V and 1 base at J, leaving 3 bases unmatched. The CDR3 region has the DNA TGTGCCAGTAGTTCCGGGACAGGGAACACTGAAGCTTTCTTT. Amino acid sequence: CASSSGTGNTEAFF. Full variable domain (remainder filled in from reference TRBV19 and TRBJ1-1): DGGITQSPKYLFRKEGQNVTLSCEQNLNHDAMYWYRQDPGQGLRLIYYSQIVNDFQKGDIAEGYSVSREKKESFPLTVTSAQKNPTAFYLCASSSGTGNTEAFFGQGTRLTVV.

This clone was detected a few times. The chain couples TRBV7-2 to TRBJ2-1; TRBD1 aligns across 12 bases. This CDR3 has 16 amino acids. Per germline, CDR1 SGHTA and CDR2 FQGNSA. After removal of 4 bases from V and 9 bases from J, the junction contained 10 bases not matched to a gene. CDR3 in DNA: TGTGCCAGCAGCTACAACCCGGGACAGGGGGCGCGTGAGCAGTTCTTC. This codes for CASSYNPGQGAREQFF.

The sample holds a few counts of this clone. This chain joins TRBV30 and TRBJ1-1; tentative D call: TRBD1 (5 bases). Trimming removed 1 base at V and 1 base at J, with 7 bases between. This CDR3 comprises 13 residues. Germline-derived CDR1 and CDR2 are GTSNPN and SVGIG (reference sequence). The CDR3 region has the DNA TGTGCCTGGAGTGGACAGACGAACACTGAAGCTTTCTTT. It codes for CAWSGQTNTEAFF.